One sample yielded the 30 T cell receptor beta chains listed below, sequenced in a study of identifying expanded T cells in peripheral blood. Assay: immunoSEQ multiplex PCR; the TCRdb copy retains only in-frame clones and omits some. The sample has tens of thousands of clones; around 81% are singletons. The sample consisted of blood. The receptors were sampled from a person aged 18 to 69 in good health.

This chain connects TRBV6-1 to TRBJ2-7, with 12 bases aligning to TRBD2. V shed 0 bases, J shed 6 bases, and the junction held 6 bases outside the gene matches. The CDR3 contains 16 residues. Germline V lookup: CDR1 MNHNS, CDR2 SASEGT. The CDR3: CASSEAASGGAVEQYV. For the CDR3, the DNA is TGTGCCAGCAGTGAAGCGGCTAGCGGGGGGGCGGTCGAGCAGTACGTC.

This clone has a single count. The chain has TRBV6-5 and TRBJ2-1, with D unclear. There are 13 residues in the CDR3. Germline values: CDR1 MNHEY, CDR2 SVGAGI. With 5 bases removed from V and 5 bases from J, the gap between germline ends came to 10 bases. The CDR3 region is CASSGGPNNEQFF. CDR3 nucleotides: TGTGCCAGCAGTGGTGGGCCGAACAATGAGCAGTTCTTC.

J is TRBJ1-1 and V is TRBV11-2; D not resolved. The germline CDR1 and CDR2 sequences are SGHAT and FQNNGV. V was shortened by 8 bases and J by 6 bases, with 13 bases between the two germline ends. This CDR3 spans 12 amino acids. The CDR3 region has the DNA TGTGCCAGCGGCGGCCCGAGGGCTGAAGCTTTCTTT. Translated: CASGGPRAEAFF. Combining the CDR3 with reference TRBV11-2 and TRBJ1-1 gives the whole variable domain EAGVAQSPRYKIIEKRQSVAFWCNPISGHATLYWYQQILGQGPKLLIQFQNNGVVDDSQLPKDRFSAERLKGVDSTLKIQPAKLEDSAVYLCASGGPRAEAFFGQGTRLTVV.

This chain links TRBV6-6 with TRBJ2-7, with 7 bases that match TRBD2. V shed 6 bases, J shed 0 bases, and the junction held 5 bases outside the gene matches. The CDR3 extends over 14 amino acids. CDR1 and CDR2 from the germline V gene are MNHNY and SVGAGI (reference sequence). The CDR3 spells CASRGGGSSYEQYF. The CDR3 DNA is TGTGCCAGCAGGGGAGGCGGGAGCTCCTACGAGCAGTACTTC.

This clone was seen a single time. The genes are TRBV2 and TRBJ2-1, with D possibly being TRBD2 (5 bases). The CDR3 is made up of 14 amino acids. The V gene lost 6 bases and the J gene lost 4 bases, with 13 bases spanning the gap. From germline, CDR1 is SNHLY and CDR2 FYNNEI. The DNA of the CDR3 is TGTGCCAGCAGCTTGGACTGGTCGTACAATGAGCAGTTCTTC. Encoded protein: CASSLDWSYNEQFF.

V and J are TRBV6-5 and TRBJ1-5, with a weak D call TRBD1 (5 bases). V was pared by 2 bases and J by 4 bases, with 15 bases between. The CDR3 totals 16 residues. CDR1 and CDR2 (germline): MNHEY, SVGAGI. The CDR3 region is CASSYPDKGPNQPQHF. The DNA for the CDR3 is TGTGCCAGCAGTTACCCGGACAAGGGACCTAATCAGCCCCAGCATTTT.

The chain employs TRBV5-1 and TRBJ2-3, with 13 bases identical to TRBD2. Losses at the gene ends were 2 bases for V and 8 bases for J; bases not matched to a gene: 8. From germline, CDR1 is SGHRS and CDR2 YFSETQ. CDR3 size: 16 residues. CDR3 loop: CASSLGLAGAAATQYF. The CDR3 coding sequence is TGCGCCAGCAGCTTAGGACTAGCGGGGGCCGCAGCTACGCAGTATTTT. Using reference TRBV5-1 and TRBJ2-3 for the parts outside the CDR3, the full variable domain is KAGVTQTPRYLIKTRGQQVTLSCSPISGHRSVSWYQQTPGQGLQFLFEYFSETQRNKGNFPGRFSGRQFSNSRSEMNVSTLELGDSALYLCASSLGLAGAAATQYFGPGTRLTVL.

CDR3: CASEVAGGSQETQYF. CDR3 DNA: TGTGCTAGTGAGGTAGCGGGGGGATCCCAAGAGACCCAGTACTTC. The chain employs TRBV12-5 and TRBJ2-5; TRBD2 matches 10 bases. J was trimmed by 1 base and V by 7 bases; bases with no gene match: 6. Germline assignment: CDR1 LGHNT and CDR2 FRNRAP. The CDR3 runs 15 residues.

The chain employs TRBV27 and TRBJ2-7; the match to TRBD1 covers 8 bases. Germline CDR1 is MNHEY and CDR2 is SMNVEV (reference sequence). The V segment lost 6 bases and the J segment 5 bases; nucleotides outside the gene matches: 6. The CDR3 totals 13 residues. CDR3 DNA: TGTGCCAGCAGGAAGACAGGGGAAAACGAGCAGTACGTC. It encodes CASRKTGENEQYV.

There are a few counts of this clone. This chain uses TRBV9 with TRBJ2-3; maybe TRBD2 (5 bases). Germline CDR1 reads SGDLS; CDR2 reads YYNGEE. Trimming stripped 0 bases from V and 2 bases from J, with 10 bases between. There are 15 residues in the CDR3. CDR3 sequence reads: CASSVDQRYTDTQYF. The CDR3 nucleotides are TGTGCCAGCAGCGTAGACCAGCGGTACACAGATACGCAGTATTTT. Supplemented by reference TRBV9 and TRBJ2-3, the full variable domain reads DSGVTQTPKHLITATGQRVTLRCSPRSGDLSVYWYQQSLDQGLQFLIQYYNGEERAKGNILERFSAQQFPDLHSELNLSSLELGDSALYFCASSVDQRYTDTQYFGPGTRLTVL.

This chain connects TRBV9 to TRBJ2-1, with D tentatively TRBD1 or TRBD2 (5 bases each). V shed 3 bases and J shed 5 bases, with 21 bases lying between them. The germline V gene has CDR1 SGDLS and CDR2 YYNGEE. The CDR3 runs to 17 residues. The CDR3 reads CASSGGIEYRGHNEQFF. The CDR3 coding sequence is TGTGCCAGCAGCGGAGGGATAGAGTATCGGGGCCACAATGAGCAGTTCTTC.

This clone showed up just a few times. This rearrangement joins TRBV19 to TRBJ2-3, with 12 bases identical to TRBD2. V lost 4 bases to trimming and J lost 6 bases; unmatched junction nucleotides: 14. The germline V gene has CDR1 LNHDA and CDR2 SQIVND (reference sequence). The CDR3 has 18 amino acids. CDR3 coding DNA: TGTGCCAGTAGTACAGCCGGGACTAGCGGGCGCCTTCTCGATACGCAGTATTTT. Translation: CASSTAGTSGRLLDTQYF. The full variable domain, in which reference TRBV19 and TRBJ2-3 provide the parts outside the CDR3, is DGGITQSPKYLFRKEGQNVTLSCEQNLNHDAMYWYRQDPGQGLRLIYYSQIVNDFQKGDIAEGYSVSREKKESFPLTVTSAQKNPTAFYLCASSTAGTSGRLLDTQYFGPGTRLTVL.

The genes are TRBV7-2 and TRBJ2-7; 7 bases align to TRBD2. The CDR3 consists of 14 residues. After removal of 0 bases from V and 6 bases from J, the junction contained 5 bases not matched to a gene. CDR1 and CDR2 (germline): SGHTA, FQGNSA. The CDR3: CASSLAGGSGEQYF. DNA of the CDR3: TGTGCCAGCAGCTTAGCGGGGGGGTCAGGCGAGCAGTACTTC.

This chain joins TRBV19 and TRBJ1-2; no firm D call. V was trimmed by 7 bases and J by 1 base, leaving 16 bases between them. The CDR3 is 15 amino acids. Germline V gene data show CDR1 as LNHDA and CDR2 as SQIVND (reference sequence). The CDR3 DNA reads as TGTGCCAGTATTACAGATCATAGAAATAACTATGGCTACACCTTC. It specifies CASITDHRNNYGYTF.

The genes are TRBV4-3 and TRBJ1-1; D is unresolved. Trimming pared 0 bases from V and 3 bases from J, leaving 8 bases between. The CDR3 covers 14 residues. CDR1 LGHNA and CDR2 YSLEER come from the germline V gene. The CDR3 region has the DNA TGCGCCAGCAGCCAAGAGGGGTTAGACACTGAAGCTTTCTTT. Its translation: CASSQEGLDTEAFF.

CDR3 DNA sequence: TGTGCCAGCAGCTTACGTCGAAGACCTCGGGTCGAGCAGTACGTC. It encodes CASSLRRRPRVEQYV. The J gene is TRBJ2-7, the V gene TRBV7-9; D gene ambiguous. The CDR3 runs to 15 residues. Per the germline V gene, CDR1 is SEHNR and CDR2 is FQNEAQ (reference sequence). V was clipped by 2 bases and J by 6 bases, with 17 bases between them.

The chain's CDR3 is CASSLDHPGTAYNEQFF. CDR3 DNA: TGTGCCAGCAGCTTAGACCATCCCGGGACCGCCTACAATGAGCAGTTCTTC. The chain is built from TRBV11-2 and TRBJ2-1; D may correspond to TRBD1 or TRBD2 (5 bases each). With 0 bases removed from V and 2 bases from J, the gap between germline ends came to 14 bases. The CDR3 is made up of 17 amino acids. Germline lookup yields CDR1 SGHAT and CDR2 FQNNGV.

CDR3 protein: CASSLGMHSNQPQHF. CDR3 coding DNA: TGCGCCAGCAGCTTGGGGATGCATAGCAATCAGCCCCAGCATTTT. The chain employs TRBV5-1 and TRBJ1-5; D gene ambiguous. The CDR3 sequence is 15 residues long. Per the germline V gene, CDR1 is SGHRS and CDR2 is YFSETQ. V gave up 0 bases and J gave up 0 bases, with 7 bases separating them. Complete variable domain (other parts from reference TRBV5-1 and TRBJ1-5): KAGVTQTPRYLIKTRGQQVTLSCSPISGHRSVSWYQQTPGQGLQFLFEYFSETQRNKGNFPGRFSGRQFSNSRSEMNVSTLELGDSALYLCASSLGMHSNQPQHFGDGTRLSIL.

The chain is built from TRBV7-3 and TRBJ2-2; no clear D gene. The CDR3 totals 13 residues. Germline V gives CDR1 SGHTA, CDR2 FQGTGA. V was pared by 6 bases and J by 1 base, with 6 bases between. The CDR3 sequence is CASRYLNTGELFF. The CDR3 nucleotides read TGTGCCAGCAGATACTTGAACACCGGGGAGCTGTTTTTT.

CDR3 nucleotide sequence: TGTGCCAGCAGGGGATTAGTCAGGAGTTATGGCTACACCTTC. This gives the protein CASRGLVRSYGYTF. The chain has TRBV7-9 and TRBJ1-2; unclear D gene. Trimming took 6 bases from V and 5 from J, leaving 16 bases between them. CDR1 and CDR2 (germline): SEHNR, FQNEAQ (reference sequence). This CDR3 spans 14 amino acids.

The sample holds a few counts of this clone. The J gene is TRBJ1-5, the V gene TRBV19, with 9 positions matching TRBD1. Germline V gives CDR1 LNHDA, CDR2 SQIVND (reference sequence). CDR3 length: 15 amino acids. Trimming took 3 bases from V and 7 from J; bases not matched to a gene: 7. CDR3 protein: CASSIGRTGVQPQHF. The CDR3 coding sequence is TGTGCCAGTAGTATTGGTCGGACAGGGGTCCAGCCCCAGCATTTT.

The V call is TRBV6-5, the J call TRBJ2-3, with D unclear. Germline CDR1 MNHEY, CDR2 SVGAGI. The CDR3 has 15 residues. Trimming stripped 6 bases from V and 2 bases from J, with 15 bases between. The CDR3 DNA sequence: TGTGCCAGCAGGCTACAGTCGGGTAACACAGATACGCAGTATTTT. The encoded protein is CASRLQSGNTDTQYF.

The rearrangement links TRBV6-1 to TRBJ1-6, with a tentative D call TRBD1 (5 bases). Germline V CDR1 and CDR2: MNHNS, SASEGT. This CDR3 has 14 amino acids. Trimming left V 3 bases short and J 8 bases short, with 11 bases between. The CDR3 DNA is TGTGCCAGCAGTGATTATGGGGGACATTCACCCCTCCACTTT. Residues: CASSDYGGHSPLHF.

The rearrangement uses TRBV7-9 and TRBJ1-2; D ambiguous. This CDR3 spans 15 amino acids. V lost 1 base to trimming and J lost 4 bases, with 13 bases between them. Germline V gene sequence: CDR1 SEHNR, CDR2 FQNEAQ (reference sequence). The CDR3 sequence is CASSLDGGGGYGYTF. The CDR3 DNA follows: TGTGCCAGCAGCTTAGACGGCGGTGGCGGCTATGGCTACACCTTC.

This clone was seen only once. The CDR3 loop reads CASSLEGHGYGYTF. The CDR3 nucleotides read TGTGCCAGCAGCTTAGAGGGTCATGGCTATGGCTACACCTTC. This sequence joins TRBV5-4 and TRBJ1-2; D is uncertain. Between the trimmed V and J ends, which lost 2 bases and 4 bases, there was a span of 12 bases. The CDR3 consists of 14 residues. Germline assignment: CDR1 SGHNT and CDR2 YYREEE (reference sequence). The complete variable domain, with remaining parts taken from reference TRBV5-4 and TRBJ1-2, reads ETGVTQSPTHLIKTRGQQVTLRCSSQSGHNTVSWYQQALGQGPQFIFQYYREEENGRGNFPPRFSGLQFPNYSSELNVNALELDDSALYLCASSLEGHGYGYTFGSGTRLTVV.

The chain carries TRBV21-1 and TRBJ2-7. TRBV21-1 is a recognized pseudogene. The CDR3 has 14 residues. The CDR3 DNA follows: TGTGCCTTCTGGGGGGCTTTAAGCTCCTACGAGCAGTACGTC. This sequence encodes CAFWGALSSYEQYV.

This chain links TRBV11-3 with TRBJ2-7, with 8 bases matching TRBD1. CDR3 size: 14 residues. The ends lost 6 bases at V and 5 bases at J; junction bases unmatched: 9. From germline, CDR1 is SGHNT and CDR2 YENEEA. CDR3 in DNA: TGTGCCAGCAGTTCGACAGGGGCCATCCACGAGCAGTACTTC. Translation: CASSSTGAIHEQYF. Together with reference TRBV11-3 and TRBJ2-7, the CDR3 gives the full variable domain: EAGVVQSPRYKIIEKKQPVAFWCNPISGHNTLYWYLQNLGQGPELLIRYENEEAVDDSQLPKDRFSAERLKGVDSTLKIQPAELGDSAVYLCASSSTGAIHEQYFGPGTRLTVT.

The chain employs TRBV7-8 and TRBJ2-3; 8 bases are shared with TRBD2. Trimming took 7 bases from V and 4 from J; bases not matched to a gene: 13. This CDR3 region has 16 residues. CDR1 and CDR2 from the germline V gene are SGHVS and FQNEAQ. CDR3 in DNA: TGTGCCAGCACGAGTGGGCGTAGCGGGATAGCAGATACGCAGTATTTT. Its translation is CASTSGRSGIADTQYF.

The V gene is TRBV11-1, the J gene TRBJ2-5, with 11 positions matching TRBD2. Germline CDR1 SGHAT, CDR2 FQDESV (reference sequence). The CDR3 is 15 amino acids. J was trimmed by 5 bases and V by 3 bases; bases with no gene match: 5. CDR3 sequence: CASSFTSGGIETQYF. CDR3 DNA: TGTGCCAGCAGCTTTACTAGCGGGGGTATCGAGACCCAGTACTTC.

The rearrangement links TRBV11-2 to TRBJ2-3; tentatively, D is TRBD2 (5 bases). The CDR3 length is 15 residues. Germline assignment: CDR1 SGHAT and CDR2 FQNNGV. Trimming stripped 2 bases from V and 0 bases from J, with 9 bases between. The CDR3 DNA sequence: TGTGCCAGCAGCTTACTGGGAGACAGCACAGATACGCAGTATTTT. This sequence encodes CASSLLGDSTDTQYF.